This TCR beta chain was sequenced for a study of T cell responses to AZD1222 COVID-19 vaccine. Study-wide background: Pooled samples include second doses given at about 4 or 12 weeks. Regarding the study as a whole: Repertoire sampling was restricted to post-peak T cell response timepoints. Nearly half of the spike-specific TCRs reportedly recognize variant regions that carry no mutations. Baseline antibody screening turned up just six seropositive AZD1222 recipients.

V lost 7 bases to trimming and J lost 2 bases, with 10 bases between them. This CDR3 has 13 amino acids. Germline lookup yields CDR1 LNHDA and CDR2 SQIVND (reference sequence). As for this clone: What it binds is not known.

Profiled with immunoSEQ multiplex PCR; TCRdb holds only in-frame clones, not every one. The sample contains 50,000 or so clones, over 80% of which appear only once. This TCR was sampled from an adult in good health. V is TRBV19 and J is TRBJ2-3; D might be TRBD1 or TRBD2, each matching 5 bases. The source material was peripheral blood, sampled on day 0 of AZD1222 vaccination. In DNA, the CDR3 is TGTGCCAGTAATCCTGGGACCACAGATACGCAGTATTTT. Amino acids: CASNPGTTDTQYF.